The 11 T cell receptor beta chains listed next were all sequenced from one sample in a study of cytomegalovirus exposure and HLA in healthy donors. The primer mix had 60 Vbeta and 13 Jbeta primers. Data came from immunoSEQ multiplex PCR; TCRdb stores just in-frame clones and leaves some out. The sample contains about 140,000 clones, 70% to 80% of which appear only once. Sequencing was done on a sample of PBMCs. The receptors come from a female donor in good health and CMV-seronegative.

The rearrangement links TRBV30 to TRBJ2-1, with TRBD2 matching 8 bases. J lost 0 bases, V lost 5 bases, and 6 bases had no gene match. The CDR3 is made up of 15 amino acids. Germline CDR1 reads GTSNPN; CDR2 reads SVGIG (reference sequence). CDR3 residues: CAWGGGPSSYNEQFF. CDR3 DNA: TGTGCCTGGGGCGGGGGGCCCAGCTCCTACAATGAGCAGTTCTTC. The whole variable domain, filled in from reference TRBV30 and TRBJ2-1, reads SQTIHQWPATLVQPVGSPLSLECTVEGTSNPNLYWYRQAAGRGLQLLFYSVGIGQISSEVPQNLSASRPQDRQFILSSKKLLLSDSGFYLCAWGGGPSSYNEQFFGPGTRLTVL.

The V gene is TRBV19, the J gene TRBJ1-3, with TRBD1 identical over 8 bases. Germline V lookup: CDR1 LNHDA, CDR2 SQIVND (reference sequence). The CDR3 is 16 amino acids. The trim removed 3 bases at V and 2 bases at J, leaving 6 bases unmatched. The chain's CDR3 is CASSIPGTGAGNTIYF. The DNA of the CDR3 is TGTGCCAGTAGTATTCCCGGGACAGGCGCTGGAAACACCATATATTTT.

The rearrangement links TRBV18 to TRBJ2-3, with 10 nucleotides matching TRBD2. V lost 2 bases, J lost 3 bases, and 8 bases stayed unmatched. This CDR3 is built from 17 residues. Germline V gene lookup returns CDR1 KGHSH and CDR2 LQKENI. CDR3 nucleotides: TGTGCCAGCTCACCATTAGCACGGACTAGCGGTACAGATACGCAGTATTTT. It is translated as CASSPLARTSGTDTQYF.

V gene TRBV5-1 combines with J gene TRBJ2-3; tentative D call: TRBD2 (5 bases). CDR3 size: 14 residues. The germline CDR1 and CDR2 sequences are SGHRS and YFSETQ. Trimming left V 1 base short and J 2 bases short, with 8 bases between. In nucleotides, the CDR3 is TGCGCCAGCAGCTTGCTCGACTACACAGATACGCAGTATTTT. Encoded protein: CASSLLDYTDTQYF.

The chain links TRBV30 to TRBJ2-3; 8 nucleotides match TRBD1. The ends lost 0 bases at V and 1 base at J; junction bases unmatched: 0. CDR1 and CDR2 (germline): GTSNPN, SVGIG (reference sequence). The CDR3 runs 14 residues. CDR3 protein: CAWSVQGGTDTQYF. For the CDR3, the DNA is TGTGCCTGGAGTGTACAGGGGGGCACAGATACGCAGTATTTT. The complete variable domain, with remaining parts taken from reference TRBV30 and TRBJ2-3, reads SQTIHQWPATLVQPVGSPLSLECTVEGTSNPNLYWYRQAAGRGLQLLFYSVGIGQISSEVPQNLSASRPQDRQFILSSKKLLLSDSGFYLCAWSVQGGTDTQYFGPGTRLTVL.

This chain joins TRBV6-5 and TRBJ1-1, with unresolved D. V lost 6 bases to trimming and J lost 1 base, with 9 bases between them. Germline CDR1 reads MNHEY; CDR2 reads SVGAGI. The CDR3 contains 13 residues. The DNA for the CDR3 is TGTGCCAGCAGGCGGGCTTCGAACACTGAAGCTTTCTTT. Its translation is CASRRASNTEAFF.

The chain couples TRBV2 to TRBJ2-5; 9 bases match TRBD2. The CDR3 totals 15 residues. Germline V gene lookup returns CDR1 SNHLY and CDR2 FYNNEI. V trimming: 5 bases; J trimming: 2 bases; junction bases outside the gene matches: 6. The CDR3, as DNA: TGTGCCAGCAGTCCCTATGCGGGAGGGCAAGAGACCCAGTACTTC. This codes for CASSPYAGGQETQYF.

This clone has just a few counts. The CDR3 here is CSVSFRQVGQPQHF. The CDR3 DNA follows: TGCAGCGTTTCTTTCAGACAGGTTGGTCAGCCCCAGCATTTT. The V gene is TRBV29-1, the J gene TRBJ1-5; perhaps TRBD1 as D (6 bases). V dropped 5 bases and J dropped 6 bases, with 17 bases sitting between them. The CDR3 has 14 residues. Germline assignment: CDR1 SQVTM and CDR2 ANQGSEA. The full variable domain, completed using reference TRBV29-1 and TRBJ1-5, is SAVISQKPSRDICQRGTSLTIQCQVDSQVTMMFWYRQQPGQSLTLIATANQGSEATYESGFVIDKFPISRPNLTFSTLTVSNMSPEDSSIYLCSVSFRQVGQPQHFGDGTRLSIL.

The chain uses TRBV29-1 and TRBJ2-2, with unresolved D. CDR3 length: 13 amino acids. Germline CDR1 reads SQVTM; CDR2 reads ANQGSEA. Trimming left V 4 bases short and J 2 bases short, with 8 bases between. The CDR3 is CSVGEANTGELFF. The CDR3 DNA reads as TGCAGCGTTGGCGAGGCCAACACCGGGGAGCTGTTTTTT.

The gene calls are TRBV7-2 and TRBJ2-5, with a weak D call TRBD1 (5 bases). The end of the DNA aligns better with TRBJ2-7, so the J call may be wrong. CDR1 SGHTA and CDR2 FQGNSA come from the germline V gene. The CDR3 has 13 residues. CDR3 sequence reads: CASSLGQKYEQYF. For the CDR3, the DNA is TGTGCCAGCAGCTTAGGACAGAAATACGAGCAGTACTTC.

This clone was seen a single time. The chain carries TRBV2 and TRBJ2-5; 9 nucleotides align to TRBD1. Trimming removed 4 bases from V and 3 bases from J; junction bases left unmatched: 6. This CDR3 region has 15 residues. Germline values: CDR1 SNHLY, CDR2 FYNNEI. Written as DNA, the CDR3 is TGTGCCAGCAGTGGGGGGGGACAGGGAAAAGAGACCCAGTACTTC. This gives the protein CASSGGGQGKETQYF.